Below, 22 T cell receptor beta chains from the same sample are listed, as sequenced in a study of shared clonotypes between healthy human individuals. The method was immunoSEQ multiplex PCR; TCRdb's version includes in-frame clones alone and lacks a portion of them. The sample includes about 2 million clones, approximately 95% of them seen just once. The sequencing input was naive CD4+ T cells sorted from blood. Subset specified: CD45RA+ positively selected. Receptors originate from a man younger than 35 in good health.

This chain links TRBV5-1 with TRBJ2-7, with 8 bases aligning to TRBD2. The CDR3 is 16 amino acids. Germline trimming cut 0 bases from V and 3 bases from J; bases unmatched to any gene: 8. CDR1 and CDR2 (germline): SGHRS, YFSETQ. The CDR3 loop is CASSLGGRFQIYEQYF. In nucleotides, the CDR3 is TGCGCCAGCAGCTTGGGCGGGAGGTTCCAAATCTACGAGCAGTACTTC.

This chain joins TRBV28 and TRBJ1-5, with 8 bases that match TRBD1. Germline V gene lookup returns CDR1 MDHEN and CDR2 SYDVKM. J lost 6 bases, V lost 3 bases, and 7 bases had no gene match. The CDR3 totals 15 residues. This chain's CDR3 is CASSFTGGVGQPQHF. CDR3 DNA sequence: TGTGCCAGCAGTTTTACAGGGGGTGTGGGTCAGCCCCAGCATTTT.

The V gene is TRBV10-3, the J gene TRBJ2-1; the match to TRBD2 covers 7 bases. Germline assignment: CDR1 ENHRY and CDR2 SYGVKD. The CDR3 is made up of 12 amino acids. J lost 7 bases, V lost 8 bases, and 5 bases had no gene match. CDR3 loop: CAIAPGGNEQFF. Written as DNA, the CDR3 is TGTGCCATCGCCCCCGGGGGGAATGAGCAGTTCTTC.

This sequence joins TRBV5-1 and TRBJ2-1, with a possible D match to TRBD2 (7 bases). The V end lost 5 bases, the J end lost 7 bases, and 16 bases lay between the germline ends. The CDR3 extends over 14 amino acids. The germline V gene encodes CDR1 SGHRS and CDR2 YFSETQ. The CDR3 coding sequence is TGCGCCAGCAGGGACCTGCGGGGGCAAAATGAGCAGTTCTTC. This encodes CASRDLRGQNEQFF. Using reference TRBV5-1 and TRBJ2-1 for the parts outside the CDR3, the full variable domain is KAGVTQTPRYLIKTRGQQVTLSCSPISGHRSVSWYQQTPGQGLQFLFEYFSETQRNKGNFPGRFSGRQFSNSRSEMNVSTLELGDSALYLCASRDLRGQNEQFFGPGTRLTVL.

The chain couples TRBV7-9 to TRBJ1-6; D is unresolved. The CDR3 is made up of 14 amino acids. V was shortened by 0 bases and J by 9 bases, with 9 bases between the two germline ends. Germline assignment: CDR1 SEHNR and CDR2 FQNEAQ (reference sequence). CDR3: CASSLAGVGSPLHF. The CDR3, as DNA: TGTGCCAGCAGCTTAGCCGGGGTCGGTTCACCCCTCCACTTT.

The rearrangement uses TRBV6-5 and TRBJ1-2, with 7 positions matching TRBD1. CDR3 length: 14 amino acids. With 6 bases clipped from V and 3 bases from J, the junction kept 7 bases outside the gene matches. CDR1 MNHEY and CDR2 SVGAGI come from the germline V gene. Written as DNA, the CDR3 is TGTGCCAGCAGGACAGGGAGTTTGGACTATGGCTACACCTTC. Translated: CASRTGSLDYGYTF.

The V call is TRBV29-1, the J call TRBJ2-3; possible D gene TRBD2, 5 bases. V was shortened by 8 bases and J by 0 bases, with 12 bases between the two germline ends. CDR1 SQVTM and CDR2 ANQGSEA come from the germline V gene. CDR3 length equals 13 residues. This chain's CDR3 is CSLKADSTDTQYF. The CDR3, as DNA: TGCAGCCTCAAAGCGGATAGCACAGATACGCAGTATTTT.

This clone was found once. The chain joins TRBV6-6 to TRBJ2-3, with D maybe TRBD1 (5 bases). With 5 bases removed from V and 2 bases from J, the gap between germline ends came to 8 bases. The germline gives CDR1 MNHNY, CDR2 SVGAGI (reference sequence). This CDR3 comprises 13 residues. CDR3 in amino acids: CASSKDNTDTQYF. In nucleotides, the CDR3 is TGTGCCAGCAGTAAGGACAACACAGATACGCAGTATTTT.

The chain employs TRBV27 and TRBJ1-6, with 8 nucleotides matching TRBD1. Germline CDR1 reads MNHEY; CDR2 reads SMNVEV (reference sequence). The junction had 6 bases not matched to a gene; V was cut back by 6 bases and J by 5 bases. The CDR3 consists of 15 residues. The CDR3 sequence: CASSSDRGNNSPLHF. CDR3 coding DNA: TGTGCCAGCAGCTCAGACAGGGGTAATAATTCACCCCTCCACTTT.

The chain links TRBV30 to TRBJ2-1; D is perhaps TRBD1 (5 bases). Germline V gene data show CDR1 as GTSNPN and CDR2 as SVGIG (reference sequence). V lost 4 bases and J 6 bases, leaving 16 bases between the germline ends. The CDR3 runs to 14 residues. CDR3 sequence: CAWTRKGRINEQFF. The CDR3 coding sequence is TGTGCCTGGACCCGCAAGGGGCGCATCAATGAGCAGTTCTTC.

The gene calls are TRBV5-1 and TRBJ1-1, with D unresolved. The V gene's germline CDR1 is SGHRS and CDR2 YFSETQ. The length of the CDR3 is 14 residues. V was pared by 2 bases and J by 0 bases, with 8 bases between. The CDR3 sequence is CASSLAPLNTEAFF. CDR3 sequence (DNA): TGCGCCAGCAGCTTAGCCCCGTTGAACACTGAAGCTTTCTTT.

The CDR3, as DNA: TGTGCCACCAGCAGAGACCAGGGCTTCGGGGAGCTGTTTTTT. It yields the protein CATSRDQGFGELFF. The rearrangement uses TRBV15 and TRBJ2-2; tentative D call: TRBD1 (5 bases). The ends were cut back, 0 bases at V and 7 bases at J, with 9 bases in the middle. In germline, CDR1 is LNHNV, CDR2 YYDKDF (reference sequence). This CDR3 has 14 residues.

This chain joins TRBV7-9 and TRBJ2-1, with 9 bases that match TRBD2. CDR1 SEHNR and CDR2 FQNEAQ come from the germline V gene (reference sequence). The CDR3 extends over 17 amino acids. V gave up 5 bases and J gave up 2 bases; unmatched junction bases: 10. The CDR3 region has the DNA TGTGCCAGCAGCCCGAGGAGCGGGGGGTCAACCTACAATGAGCAGTTCTTC. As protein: CASSPRSGGSTYNEQFF.

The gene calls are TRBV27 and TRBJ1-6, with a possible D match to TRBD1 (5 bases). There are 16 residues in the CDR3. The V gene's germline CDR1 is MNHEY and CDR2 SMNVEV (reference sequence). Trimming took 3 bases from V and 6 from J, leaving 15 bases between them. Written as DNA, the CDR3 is TGTGCCAGCAGTTTGACAGAGAGAGGGCCTAATTCACCCCTCCACTTT. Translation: CASSLTERGPNSPLHF.

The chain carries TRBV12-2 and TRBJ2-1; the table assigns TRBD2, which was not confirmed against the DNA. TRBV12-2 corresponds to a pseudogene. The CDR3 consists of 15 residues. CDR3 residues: CASRCRTSEYNEQFF. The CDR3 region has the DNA TGTGCAAGTCGCTGTAGGACTAGCGAGTACAATGAGCAGTTCTTC.

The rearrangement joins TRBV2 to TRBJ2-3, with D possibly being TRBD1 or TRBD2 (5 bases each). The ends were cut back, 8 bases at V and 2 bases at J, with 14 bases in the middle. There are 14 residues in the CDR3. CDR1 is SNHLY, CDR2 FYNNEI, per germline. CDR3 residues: CASVGASPTDTQYF. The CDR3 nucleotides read TGTGCCAGCGTCGGGGCTAGCCCCACAGATACGCAGTATTTT.

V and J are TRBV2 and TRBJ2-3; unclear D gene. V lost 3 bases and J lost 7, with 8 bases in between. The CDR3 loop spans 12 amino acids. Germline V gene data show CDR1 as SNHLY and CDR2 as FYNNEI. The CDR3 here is CASSDAGYTQYF. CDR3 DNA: TGTGCCAGCAGTGACGCCGGATATACGCAGTATTTT. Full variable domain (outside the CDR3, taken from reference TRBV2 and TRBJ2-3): EPEVTQTPSHQVTQMGQEVILRCVPISNHLYFYWYRQILGQKVEFLVSFYNNEISEKSEIFDDQFSVERPDGSNFTLKIRSTKLEDSAMYFCASSDAGYTQYFGPGTRLTVL.

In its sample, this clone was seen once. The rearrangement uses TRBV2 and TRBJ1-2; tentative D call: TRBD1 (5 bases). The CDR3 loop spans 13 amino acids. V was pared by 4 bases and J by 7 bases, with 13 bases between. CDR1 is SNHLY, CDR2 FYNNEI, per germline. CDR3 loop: CASSGAGRGGYTF. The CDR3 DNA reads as TGTGCCAGCAGTGGGGCGGGGCGTGGTGGCTACACCTTC.

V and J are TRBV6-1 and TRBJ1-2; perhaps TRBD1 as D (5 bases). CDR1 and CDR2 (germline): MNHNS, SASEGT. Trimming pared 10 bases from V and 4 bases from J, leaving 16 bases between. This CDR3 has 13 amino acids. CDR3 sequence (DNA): TGTGCCATCACGACAGTCGCTTTCTATGGCTACACCTTC. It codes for CAITTVAFYGYTF.

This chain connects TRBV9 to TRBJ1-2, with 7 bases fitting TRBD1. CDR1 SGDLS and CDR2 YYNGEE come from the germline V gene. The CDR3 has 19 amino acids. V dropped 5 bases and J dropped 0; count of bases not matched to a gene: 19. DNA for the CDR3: TGTGCCAGCAGTTCTACTCCAAACCCAGGGGGTAAGGCTAACTATGGCTACACCTTC. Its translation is CASSSTPNPGGKANYGYTF.

CDR3 sequence (DNA): TGTGCCAGCAGCTTTGAACAGGGGACGGCTTTCTTT. Its protein is CASSFEQGTAFF. The chain links TRBV5-6 to TRBJ1-1; 7 bases are a match to TRBD1. CDR1 SGHDT and CDR2 YYEEEE come from the germline V gene. J gave up 11 bases and V 2 bases, and 6 bases lay outside the gene matches. The CDR3 is 12 amino acids.

The CDR3 nucleotides are TGTGCCAGACCGGGACAGGAGAACACTGAAGCTTTCTTT. Protein: CARPGQENTEAFF. The rearrangement joins TRBV2 to TRBJ1-1; 8 bases match TRBD1. The CDR3 runs to 13 residues. Germline-derived CDR1 and CDR2 are SNHLY and FYNNEI. With 9 bases clipped from V and 1 base from J, the junction kept 4 bases outside the gene matches. The full variable domain, completed using reference TRBV2 and TRBJ1-1, is EPEVTQTPSHQVTQMGQEVILRCVPISNHLYFYWYRQILGQKVEFLVSFYNNEISEKSEIFDDQFSVERPDGSNFTLKIRSTKLEDSAMYFCARPGQENTEAFFGQGTRLTVV.